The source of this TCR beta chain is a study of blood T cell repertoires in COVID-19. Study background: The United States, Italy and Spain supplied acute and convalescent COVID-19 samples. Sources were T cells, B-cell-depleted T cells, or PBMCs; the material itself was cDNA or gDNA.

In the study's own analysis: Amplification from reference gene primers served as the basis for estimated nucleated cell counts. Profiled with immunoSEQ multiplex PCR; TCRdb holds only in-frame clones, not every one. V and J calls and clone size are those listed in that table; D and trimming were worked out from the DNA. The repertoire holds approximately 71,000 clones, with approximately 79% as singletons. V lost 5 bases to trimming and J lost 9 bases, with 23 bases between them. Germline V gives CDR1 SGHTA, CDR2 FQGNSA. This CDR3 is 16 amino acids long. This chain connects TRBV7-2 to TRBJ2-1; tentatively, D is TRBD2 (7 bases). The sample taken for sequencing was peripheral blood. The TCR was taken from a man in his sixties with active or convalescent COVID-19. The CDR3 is CASSKGGAAAMAEQFF. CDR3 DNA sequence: TGTGCCAGCAGCAAAGGGGGGGCCGCGGCAATGGCTGAGCAGTTCTTC.